These 30 T cell receptor beta chains were sequenced from one sample in a study of blood T cell repertoires in COVID-19. The assay was immunoSEQ multiplex PCR, and TCRdb's table has in-frame clones only and misses some. In the table there are around 360,000 clones, more than 75% of which are singletons. Sequencing was carried out using PBMCs or T cells enriched from blood (not recorded which). Receptors originate from a woman in her 30s who had recovered from COVID-19.

The chain links TRBV30 to TRBJ1-6; D is undetermined. V shed 1 base and J shed 3 bases, with 10 bases lying between them. The CDR3 has 15 residues. Germline V gives CDR1 GTSNPN, CDR2 SVGIG (reference sequence). In nucleotides, the CDR3 is TGTGCCTGGAGTGGGGCGATCCGCTATAATTCACCCCTCCACTTT. Amino acid sequence: CAWSGAIRYNSPLHF.

The chain links TRBV19 to TRBJ2-2; possibly TRBD2 for D (6 bases). V was trimmed by 3 bases and J by 7 bases, leaving 21 bases between them. CDR3 length equals 17 residues. Per germline, CDR1 LNHDA and CDR2 SQIVND (reference sequence). Written as DNA, the CDR3 is TGTGCCAGTAGTATCGGCGGGGAGTGGGAGGAAAACGGGGAGCTGTTTTTT. Translated: CASSIGGEWEENGELFF.

This chain connects TRBV3-1 (or the pseudogene TRBV3-2) to TRBJ2-2, with D perhaps TRBD2 (6 bases). Germline values: CDR1 LGHDT, CDR2 YNNKEL (reference sequence). This CDR3 contains 14 residues. The V and J ends lost 4 bases and 5 bases respectively, with 11 bases between them. CDR3: CASSLAVLTGELFF. The CDR3 coding sequence is TGTGCCAGCAGCCTAGCGGTGCTGACCGGGGAGCTGTTTTTT.

The V call is TRBV5-1, the J call TRBJ1-2; D possibly corresponds to TRBD1 (6 bases). Germline CDR1 SGHRS, CDR2 YFSETQ. V lost 0 bases and J 12 bases, leaving 18 bases between the germline ends. This CDR3 spans 14 amino acids. The CDR3 here is CASSLGSGEVGNTF. The CDR3, as DNA: TGCGCCAGCAGCTTGGGCTCAGGGGAAGTAGGAAACACCTTC.

This sequence joins TRBV18 and TRBJ2-1; 8 nucleotides line up with TRBD1. V gave up 4 bases and J gave up 2 bases; unmatched junction bases: 4. CDR1 is KGHSH and CDR2 is LQKENI in the germline V gene. This CDR3 spans 15 amino acids. The chain's CDR3 is CASSLGQGPYNEQFF. The CDR3 DNA follows: TGTGCCAGCTCACTAGGACAGGGACCCTACAATGAGCAGTTCTTC.

The chain is built from TRBV28 and TRBJ1-3; no definite D call. V shed 1 base and J shed 4 bases, with 14 bases lying between them. Germline V gene data show CDR1 as MDHEN and CDR2 as SYDVKM. The length of the CDR3 is 16 residues. The CDR3 DNA reads TGTGCCAGCAGTTTATTAAGTCAGGTTTCAGGAAACACCATATATTTT. It is translated as CASSLLSQVSGNTIYF.

V is TRBV3-1 (or the pseudogene TRBV3-2) and J is TRBJ1-5; 9 bases map to TRBD1. With V trimmed by 3 bases and J by 2 bases, 17 bases remained unmatched. This CDR3 has 20 residues. From germline, CDR1 is LGHDT and CDR2 YNNKEL (reference sequence). CDR3 protein: CASSQSSGTGLSGGNQPQHF. The CDR3 nucleotides read TGTGCCAGCAGCCAGAGCTCCGGGACAGGGCTCTCGGGGGGCAATCAGCCCCAGCATTTT.

The V call is TRBV5-6, the J call TRBJ1-4, with 8 bases lining up with TRBD1. This CDR3 contains 15 residues. V was pared by 1 base and J by 6 bases, with 5 bases of the junction left unmatched. CDR1 and CDR2 (germline): SGHDT, YYEEEE. CDR3 nucleotide sequence: TGTGCCAGCAGCTTGTGGACAGGGTGGGATGAAAAACTGTTTTTT. The encoded protein is CASSLWTGWDEKLFF.

V usage is TRBV2 and J usage is TRBJ1-2; 9 bases agree with TRBD1. CDR3 length: 14 amino acids. V lost 2 bases and J lost 7; bases outside the gene matches: 5. Germline CDR1 reads SNHLY; CDR2 reads FYNNEI. The CDR3 loop reads CASSENSGQGGYTF. The CDR3, as DNA: TGTGCCAGCAGTGAAAATTCGGGACAGGGTGGCTACACCTTC.

The chain joins TRBV28 to TRBJ2-7; 8 nucleotides line up with TRBD1. This CDR3 comprises 16 residues. From germline, CDR1 is MDHEN and CDR2 SYDVKM. After removal of 7 bases from V and 6 bases from J, the junction contained 17 bases not matched to a gene. The CDR3 is CASTYDRGAFSSEQYF. The CDR3 DNA is TGTGCCAGCACCTACGACAGGGGCGCTTTTAGCAGCGAGCAGTACTTC.

This sequence joins TRBV25-1 and TRBJ2-5, with a possible D match to TRBD2 (6 bases). Germline values: CDR1 MGHDK, CDR2 SYGVNS. V was cut by 4 bases and J by 5 bases, with 8 bases left in between. The CDR3 has 12 amino acids. Written as DNA, the CDR3 is TGTGCCAGCAGTGTTGGGGGGGAGACCCAGTACTTC. Protein product: CASSVGGETQYF.

This clone is medium-sized (0.01 to 0.1%) in the sample. The J gene is TRBJ1-5, the V gene TRBV19, with D perhaps TRBD1 (6 bases). This CDR3 is built from 16 residues. The V gene's germline CDR1 is LNHDA and CDR2 SQIVND (reference sequence). V lost 4 bases and J 1 base, leaving 14 bases between the germline ends. The chain's CDR3 is CASSTPTGYSNQPQHF. The CDR3 coding sequence is TGTGCCAGTAGTACCCCTACAGGGTACAGCAATCAGCCCCAGCATTTT. Filled out from reference TRBV19 and TRBJ1-5, the complete variable domain reads DGGITQSPKYLFRKEGQNVTLSCEQNLNHDAMYWYRQDPGQGLRLIYYSQIVNDFQKGDIAEGYSVSREKKESFPLTVTSAQKNPTAFYLCASSTPTGYSNQPQHFGDGTRLSIL.

J is TRBJ1-2 and V is TRBV10-3; 9 nucleotides agree with TRBD1. Germline CDR1 ENHRY, CDR2 SYGVKD. There are 14 residues in the CDR3. J was trimmed by 5 bases and V by 2 bases; bases with no gene match: 3. CDR3 nucleotide sequence: TGTGCCATCAGTGAGGGACAGGGGTGGTATGGCTACACCTTC. Its translation: CAISEGQGWYGYTF.

The gene calls are TRBV19 and TRBJ2-5; D might be TRBD2 (6 bases). In germline, CDR1 is LNHDA, CDR2 SQIVND (reference sequence). V shed 3 bases and J shed 1 base, with 9 bases lying between them. This CDR3 has 14 amino acids. The CDR3 sequence: CASSMGTLQETQYF. The CDR3 bases are TGTGCCAGTAGTATGGGGACTCTCCAAGAGACCCAGTACTTC.

V usage is TRBV28 and J usage is TRBJ2-4; D is undetermined. Germline V gene lookup returns CDR1 MDHEN and CDR2 SYDVKM. This CDR3 is built from 17 residues. The ends were cut back, 6 bases at V and 1 base at J, with 19 bases in the middle. The CDR3 protein is CASRRGGEALAKNIQYF. The CDR3 nucleotides read TGTGCCAGCAGACGCGGCGGAGAGGCTTTGGCCAAAAACATTCAGTACTTC.

The table lists this clone with a count of one. The gene calls are TRBV27 and TRBJ1-5; D is perhaps TRBD1 (6 bases). V was trimmed by 5 bases and J by 0 bases, leaving 11 bases between them. Germline V gene lookup returns CDR1 MNHEY and CDR2 SMNVEV (reference sequence). There are 15 residues in the CDR3. In DNA, the CDR3 is TGTGCCAGCAGTCTGAACAGGGATAGCAATCAGCCCCAGCATTTT. Amino acids: CASSLNRDSNQPQHF.

This chain joins TRBV7-3 and TRBJ1-1; 7 bases fit TRBD1. This CDR3 contains 14 residues. V lost 4 bases, J lost 4 bases, and 6 bases stayed unmatched. The V gene's germline CDR1 is SGHTA and CDR2 FQGTGA. CDR3 residues: CASSSSGGATEAFF. Here the CDR3 DNA reads TGTGCCAGCAGCTCGTCAGGGGGAGCCACTGAAGCTTTCTTT.

The sample holds a few counts of this clone. The J gene is TRBJ2-1, the V gene TRBV9; 11 bases align to TRBD2. V shed 1 base, J shed 7 bases, and the junction held 10 bases outside the gene matches. Germline V gives CDR1 SGDLS, CDR2 YYNGEE. The CDR3 length is 17 residues. CDR3 residues: CASSVNPLAGGLNEQFF. Here the CDR3 DNA reads TGTGCCAGCAGCGTAAACCCTTTAGCGGGGGGGCTTAATGAGCAGTTCTTC.

The chain carries TRBV2 and TRBJ2-1; 10 bases fit TRBD2. Germline loops: CDR1 SNHLY, CDR2 FYNNEI. V was pared by 9 bases and J by 7 bases, with 9 bases of the junction left unmatched. CDR3 size: 14 residues. The DNA of the CDR3 is TGTGCCAGTTCAGCGGGGGGGCCGAGTAATGAGCAGTTCTTC. Amino acids: CASSAGGPSNEQFF.

This clone was found once. The chain carries TRBV3-1 (or the pseudogene TRBV3-2) and TRBJ1-1; tentatively, D is TRBD1 (5 bases). From germline, CDR1 is LGHDT and CDR2 YNNKEL (reference sequence). This CDR3 is built from 16 residues. Trimming stripped 3 bases from V and 6 bases from J, with 20 bases between. CDR3 sequence reads: CASSHWGGAGLAEAFF. The CDR3, as DNA: TGTGCCAGCAGCCACTGGGGCGGGGCAGGGCTGGCTGAAGCTTTCTTT.

The V and J genes are TRBV2 and TRBJ1-3, with D uncertain. The CDR3 loop spans 15 amino acids. Germline V gives CDR1 SNHLY, CDR2 FYNNEI. V lost 7 bases and J 0 bases, leaving 13 bases between the germline ends. CDR3 loop: CASTNEWASGNTIYF. The CDR3 DNA reads as TGTGCCAGCACCAACGAGTGGGCCTCTGGAAACACCATATATTTT.

This chain joins TRBV7-9 and TRBJ1-2; 9 bases align to TRBD1. J lost 0 bases, V lost 1 base, and 3 bases had no gene match. CDR1 SEHNR and CDR2 FQNEAQ come from the germline V gene (reference sequence). The CDR3 has 16 amino acids. In nucleotides, the CDR3 is TGTGCCAGCAGCTTAGGAAGGGACAGGGCTAACTATGGCTACACCTTC. The encoded protein is CASSLGRDRANYGYTF. Supplemented by reference TRBV7-9 and TRBJ1-2, the full variable domain reads DTGVSQNPRHKITKRGQNVTFRCDPISEHNRLYWYRQTLGQGPEFLTYFQNEAQLEKSRLLSDRFSAERPKGSFSTLEIQRTEQGDSAMYLCASSLGRDRANYGYTFGSGTRLTVV.

V usage is TRBV7-6 and J usage is TRBJ1-1, with D possibly TRBD1 on 5 matching bases. Trimming pared 7 bases from V and 8 bases from J, leaving 23 bases between. Germline V gene sequence: CDR1 SGHVS, CDR2 FNYEAQ. The CDR3 extends over 15 amino acids. The CDR3 DNA sequence: TGTGCCAGCACCGAACAAGCGACAGACCAGGAGGAAGCTTTCTTT. It specifies CASTEQATDQEEAFF.

This clone was seen a few times. The rearrangement joins TRBV7-2 to TRBJ1-3; D may be TRBD1 (5 bases). The length of the CDR3 is 15 residues. Germline V CDR1 and CDR2: SGHTA, FQGNSA. V lost 3 bases and J 0 bases, leaving 9 bases between the germline ends. As DNA, the CDR3 is TGTGCCAGCAGCTTGAAACAGGCCTCTGGAAACACCATATATTTT. Translating gives CASSLKQASGNTIYF.

The rearrangement links TRBV28 to TRBJ2-7, with 9 positions matching TRBD2. The V gene end was trimmed by 7 bases and the J gene end by 1 base; junction bases not matched to a gene: 5. This CDR3 is 14 amino acids long. Germline V CDR1 and CDR2: MDHEN, SYDVKM. The CDR3 loop is CASISGSTSYEQYF. Here the CDR3 DNA reads TGTGCCAGCATTAGCGGGAGCACATCCTACGAGCAGTACTTC.

J is TRBJ2-3 and V is TRBV11-2, with 7 bases identical to TRBD2. V lost 5 bases to trimming and J lost 7 bases; unmatched junction nucleotides: 6. The CDR3 has 13 residues. Germline V lookup: CDR1 SGHAT, CDR2 FQNNGV. For the CDR3, the DNA is TGTGCCAGCAGCCCGACTAGCATGTATACGCAGTATTTT. Protein product: CASSPTSMYTQYF.

The gene calls are TRBV12-3 or TRBV12-4 and TRBJ1-1, with a weak D call TRBD1 (5 bases). The CDR3 consists of 12 residues. V was cut by 5 bases and J by 8 bases, with 12 bases left in between. CDR3 nucleotides: TGTGCCAGCAGTCCGGACATCTCAGAAGCTTTCTTT. Translation: CASSPDISEAFF.

The genes are TRBV6-5 and TRBJ2-7; 10 nucleotides align to TRBD1. The CDR3 contains 14 residues. V shed 6 bases, J shed 5 bases, and the junction held 7 bases outside the gene matches. Germline V lookup: CDR1 MNHEY, CDR2 SVGAGI. CDR3 DNA sequence: TGTGCCAGCAGCTTCCGGGACAGGGGTAACGAGCAGTACTTC. Its translation: CASSFRDRGNEQYF.

The chain has TRBV6-5 and TRBJ2-7, with 10 bases fitting TRBD2. CDR1 and CDR2 (germline): MNHEY, SVGAGI. The CDR3 loop spans 15 amino acids. The junction had 9 bases not matched to a gene; V was cut back by 2 bases and J by 8 bases. CDR3 residues: CASSYSTSGIYQQYF. CDR3 DNA: TGTGCCAGCAGTTACAGTACTAGCGGGATATACCAGCAGTACTTC.

The CDR3 region is CASSGGLAGGLAYEQYF. The CDR3 region has the DNA TGTGCCAGCAGTGGGGGACTAGCGGGAGGTCTGGCCTACGAGCAGTACTTC. The V call is TRBV28, the J call TRBJ2-7, with 15 bases fitting TRBD2. V shed 5 bases, J shed 2 bases, and the junction held 7 bases outside the gene matches. The CDR3 totals 17 residues. Germline V gene sequence: CDR1 MDHEN, CDR2 SYDVKM.